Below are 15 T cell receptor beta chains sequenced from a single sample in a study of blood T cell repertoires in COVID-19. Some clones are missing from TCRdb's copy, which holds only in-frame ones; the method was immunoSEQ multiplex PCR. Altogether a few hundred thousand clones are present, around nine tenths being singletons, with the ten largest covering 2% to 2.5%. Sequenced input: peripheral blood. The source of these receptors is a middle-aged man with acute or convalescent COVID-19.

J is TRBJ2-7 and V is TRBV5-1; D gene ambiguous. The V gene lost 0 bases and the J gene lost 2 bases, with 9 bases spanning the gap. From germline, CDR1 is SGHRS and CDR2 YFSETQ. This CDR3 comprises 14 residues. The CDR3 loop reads CASSLEPLPYEQYF. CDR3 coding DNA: TGCGCCAGCAGCTTGGAGCCTCTCCCCTACGAGCAGTACTTC.

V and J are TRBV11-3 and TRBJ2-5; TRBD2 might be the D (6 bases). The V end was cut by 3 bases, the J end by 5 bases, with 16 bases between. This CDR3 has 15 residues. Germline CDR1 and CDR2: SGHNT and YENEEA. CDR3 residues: CASSLGGHPRETQYF. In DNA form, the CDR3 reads TGTGCCAGCAGCTTGGGAGGACACCCGCGGGAGACCCAGTACTTC.

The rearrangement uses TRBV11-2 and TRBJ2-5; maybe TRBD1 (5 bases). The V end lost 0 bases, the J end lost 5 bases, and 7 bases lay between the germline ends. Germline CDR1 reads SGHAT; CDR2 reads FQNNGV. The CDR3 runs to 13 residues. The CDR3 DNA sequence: TGTGCCAGCAGCTTAGACAGGGATGAGACCCAGTACTTC. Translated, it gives CASSLDRDETQYF.

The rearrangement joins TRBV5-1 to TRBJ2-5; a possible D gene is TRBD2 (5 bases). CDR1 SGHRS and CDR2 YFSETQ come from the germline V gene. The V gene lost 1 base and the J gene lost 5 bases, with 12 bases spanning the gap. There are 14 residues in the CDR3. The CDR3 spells CASSLLTGLETQYF. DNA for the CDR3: TGCGCCAGCAGCTTGCTAACGGGGTTGGAGACCCAGTACTTC.

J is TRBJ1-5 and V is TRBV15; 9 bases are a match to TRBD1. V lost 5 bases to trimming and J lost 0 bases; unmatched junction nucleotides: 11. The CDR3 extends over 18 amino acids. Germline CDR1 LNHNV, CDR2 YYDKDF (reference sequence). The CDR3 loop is CATSPTTGGLSSNQPQHF. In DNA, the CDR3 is TGTGCCACCAGCCCCACCACAGGGGGCCTGAGTAGCAATCAGCCCCAGCATTTT.

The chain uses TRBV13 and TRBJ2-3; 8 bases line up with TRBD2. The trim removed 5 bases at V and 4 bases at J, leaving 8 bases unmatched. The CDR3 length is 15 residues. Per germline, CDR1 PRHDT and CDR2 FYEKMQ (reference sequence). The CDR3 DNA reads TGTGCCAGCAGCATACCCGGGGGGGCGTCAGATACGCAGTATTTT. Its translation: CASSIPGGASDTQYF.

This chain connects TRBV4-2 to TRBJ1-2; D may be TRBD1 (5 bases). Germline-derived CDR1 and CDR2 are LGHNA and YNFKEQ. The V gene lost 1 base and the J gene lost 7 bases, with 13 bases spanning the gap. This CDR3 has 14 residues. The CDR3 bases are TGTGCCAGCAGCCAAGCTGGCCAGGGACTTGGCTACACCTTC. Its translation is CASSQAGQGLGYTF.

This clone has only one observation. This chain's CDR3 is CASSLGTVNEQFF. CDR3 DNA sequence: TGTGCCAGCAGCTTAGGTACTGTCAATGAGCAGTTCTTC. The rearrangement joins TRBV7-2 to TRBJ2-1; D not resolved. V lost 1 base to trimming and J lost 6 bases, with 7 bases between them. The CDR3 is made up of 13 amino acids. The V gene's germline CDR1 is SGHTA and CDR2 FQGNSA.

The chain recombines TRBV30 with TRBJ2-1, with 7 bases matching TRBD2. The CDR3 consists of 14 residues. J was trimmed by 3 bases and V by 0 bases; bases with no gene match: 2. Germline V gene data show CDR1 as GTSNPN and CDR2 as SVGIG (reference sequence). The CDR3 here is CAWSVAGVYNEQFF. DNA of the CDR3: TGTGCCTGGAGTGTGGCGGGGGTCTACAATGAGCAGTTCTTC. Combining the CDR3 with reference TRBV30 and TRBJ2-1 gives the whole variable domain SQTIHQWPATLVQPVGSPLSLECTVEGTSNPNLYWYRQAAGRGLQLLFYSVGIGQISSEVPQNLSASRPQDRQFILSSKKLLLSDSGFYLCAWSVAGVYNEQFFGPGTRLTVL.

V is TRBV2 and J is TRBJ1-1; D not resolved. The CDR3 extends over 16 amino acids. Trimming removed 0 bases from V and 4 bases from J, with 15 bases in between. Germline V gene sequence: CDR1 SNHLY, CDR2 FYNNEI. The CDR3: CASSEAGSRLSTEAFF. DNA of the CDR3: TGTGCCAGCAGTGAAGCAGGCAGCAGGCTGTCCACTGAAGCTTTCTTT.

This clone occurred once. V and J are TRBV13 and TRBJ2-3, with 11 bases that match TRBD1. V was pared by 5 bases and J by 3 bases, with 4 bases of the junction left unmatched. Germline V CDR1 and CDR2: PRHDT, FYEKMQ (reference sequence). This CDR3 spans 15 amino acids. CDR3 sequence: CASSPRDRGTDTQYF. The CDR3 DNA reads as TGTGCCAGCAGCCCTCGGGACAGGGGGACAGATACGCAGTATTTT.

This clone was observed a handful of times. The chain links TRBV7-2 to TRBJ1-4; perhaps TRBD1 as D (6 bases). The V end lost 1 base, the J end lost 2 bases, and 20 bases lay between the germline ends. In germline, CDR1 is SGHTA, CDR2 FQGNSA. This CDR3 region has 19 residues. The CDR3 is CASSLGGRGHFWTNEKLFF. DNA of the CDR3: TGTGCCAGCAGCTTAGGGGGCAGGGGCCATTTCTGGACTAATGAAAAACTGTTTTTT.

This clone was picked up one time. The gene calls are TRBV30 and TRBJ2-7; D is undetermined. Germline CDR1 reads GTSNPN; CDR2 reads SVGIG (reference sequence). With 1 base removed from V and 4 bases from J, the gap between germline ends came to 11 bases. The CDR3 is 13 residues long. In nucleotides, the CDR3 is TGTGCCTGGAGTGCGACACCCCGATACGAGCAGTACTTC. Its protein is CAWSATPRYEQYF.

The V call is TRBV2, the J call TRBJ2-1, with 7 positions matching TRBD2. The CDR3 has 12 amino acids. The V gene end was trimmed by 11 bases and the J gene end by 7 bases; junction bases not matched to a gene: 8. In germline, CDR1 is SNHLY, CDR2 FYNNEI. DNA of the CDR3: TGTGCCTCGGGGGGAGCGGGGAATGAGCAGTTCTTC. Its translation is CASGGAGNEQFF.

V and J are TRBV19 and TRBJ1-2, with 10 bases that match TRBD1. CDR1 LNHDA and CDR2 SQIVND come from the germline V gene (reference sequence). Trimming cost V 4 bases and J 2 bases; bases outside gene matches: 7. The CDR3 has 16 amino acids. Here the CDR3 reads CASSTPWGQGNYGYTF. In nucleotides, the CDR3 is TGTGCCAGTAGTACACCCTGGGGACAGGGGAACTATGGCTACACCTTC.